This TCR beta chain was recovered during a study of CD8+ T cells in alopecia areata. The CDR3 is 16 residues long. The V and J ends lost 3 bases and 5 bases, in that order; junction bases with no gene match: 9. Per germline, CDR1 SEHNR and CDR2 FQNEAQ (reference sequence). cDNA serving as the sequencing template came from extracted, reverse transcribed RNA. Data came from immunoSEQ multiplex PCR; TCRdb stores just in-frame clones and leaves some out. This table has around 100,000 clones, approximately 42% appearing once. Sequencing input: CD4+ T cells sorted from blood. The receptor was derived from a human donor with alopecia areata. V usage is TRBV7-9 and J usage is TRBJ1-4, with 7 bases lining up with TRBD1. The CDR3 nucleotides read TGTGCCAGCAGCTTGAGTGGGACAGCCGTAAATGAAAAACTGTTTTTT. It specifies CASSLSGTAVNEKLFF.